These 14 T cell receptor beta chains were all obtained from the same sample, sequenced in a study of blood T cell repertoires in COVID-19. Assay used: immunoSEQ multiplex PCR; TCRdb lists only in-frame clones, some missing. The sample lists about 190,000 clones, approximately 79% occurring once. Source material: peripheral blood. These receptor sequences come from a man in his fifties who had recovered from COVID-19.

The V and J genes are TRBV11-2 and TRBJ2-3; 9 bases are shared with TRBD1. The CDR3 sequence is 17 residues long. V trimming: 5 bases; J trimming: 0 bases; junction bases outside the gene matches: 9. CDR1 is SGHAT, CDR2 FQNNGV, per germline. The CDR3 is CASSGGTGPPSTDTQYF. The DNA for the CDR3 is TGTGCCAGCAGCGGGGGGACAGGGCCCCCTAGCACAGATACGCAGTATTTT.

V gene TRBV7-2 combines with J gene TRBJ2-7; D is unresolved. Trimming removed 0 bases at V and 2 bases at J, with 8 bases between. This CDR3 spans 14 amino acids. CDR1 is SGHTA and CDR2 is FQGNSA in the germline V gene. As DNA, the CDR3 is TGTGCCAGCAGCTTAGCGCGACTCACCTACGAGCAGTACTTC. Translation gives CASSLARLTYEQYF. Complete variable domain (other parts from reference TRBV7-2 and TRBJ2-7): GAGVSQSPSNKVTEKGKDVELRCDPISGHTALYWYRQSLGQGLEFLIYFQGNSAPDKSGLPSDRFSAERTGGSVSTLTIQRTQQEDSAVYLCASSLARLTYEQYFGPGTRLTVT.

This clone was seen once. The genes are TRBV7-9 and TRBJ1-1; a possible D gene is TRBD1 (6 bases). Germline loops: CDR1 SEHNR, CDR2 FQNEAQ (reference sequence). The CDR3 spans 15 residues. Trimming removed 5 bases from V and 3 bases from J, with 16 bases in between. CDR3 sequence: CASSPGTPGDTEAFF. The CDR3 bases are TGTGCCAGCAGCCCGGGGACACCAGGGGACACTGAAGCTTTCTTT.

The gene calls are TRBV7-2 and TRBJ2-5, with 12 bases lining up with TRBD1. Per germline, CDR1 SGHTA and CDR2 FQGNSA. Trimming cost V 8 bases and J 5 bases; bases outside gene matches: 9. The CDR3 length is 15 residues. The chain's CDR3 is CASGRDRGRMETQYF. The CDR3 nucleotides read TGTGCCAGCGGCCGGGACAGGGGGCGCATGGAGACCCAGTACTTC.

This clone was detected a few times. The chain has TRBV7-9 and TRBJ2-7; 10 bases match TRBD1. The CDR3 runs 15 residues. Trimming took 5 bases from V and 6 from J; bases not matched to a gene: 10. Germline V gene sequence: CDR1 SEHNR, CDR2 FQNEAQ (reference sequence). For the CDR3, the DNA is TGTGCCAGCAGCCCTTCCCGGGACAGGGGTTTCGAGCAGTACTTC. Protein sequence: CASSPSRDRGFEQYF.

V and J are TRBV19 and TRBJ2-1; no firm D call. The germline V gene has CDR1 LNHDA and CDR2 SQIVND (reference sequence). The CDR3 spans 15 residues. Trimming pared 5 bases from V and 0 bases from J, leaving 11 bases between. The CDR3 loop reads CASSDGQTSYNEQFF. CDR3 DNA sequence: TGTGCCAGTAGTGATGGGCAGACCTCCTACAATGAGCAGTTCTTC.

V gene TRBV21-1 combines with J gene TRBJ2-1; the table's TRBD2 call for D was not verified on the DNA. TRBV21-1 is a known pseudogene. The CDR3 is 16 amino acids. CDR3 bases: TGTGCCAGCAGCAAAGATTCGAGCGGGAGGACCAATGAGCAGTTCTTC. It yields the protein CASSKDSSGRTNEQFF.

This clone was seen only a few times. The V and J genes are TRBV25-1 and TRBJ1-6, with D tentatively TRBD1 (5 bases). This CDR3 has 14 residues. V lost 8 bases, J lost 7 bases, and 15 bases lay in between. CDR1 is MGHDK, CDR2 SYGVNS, per germline. The CDR3 here is CASHGDSGNSPLHF. CDR3 coding DNA: TGTGCCAGCCACGGGGACTCCGGGAATTCACCCCTCCACTTT.

The sample holds many counts of this clone. CDR3 sequence: CAWGGASLAEQYF. The CDR3 bases are TGTGCCTGGGGGGGGGCGTCTCTGGCCGAGCAGTACTTC. The chain carries TRBV30 and TRBJ2-7; weak D call: TRBD2 (7 bases). The V gene's germline CDR1 is GTSNPN and CDR2 SVGIG (reference sequence). The CDR3 is made up of 13 amino acids. The ends were cut back, 5 bases at V and 6 bases at J, with 17 bases in the middle. Full variable domain (missing parts from reference TRBV30 and TRBJ2-7): SQTIHQWPATLVQPVGSPLSLECTVEGTSNPNLYWYRQAAGRGLQLLFYSVGIGQISSEVPQNLSASRPQDRQFILSSKKLLLSDSGFYLCAWGGASLAEQYFGPGTRLTVT.

This clone was observed a single time. The V gene is TRBV7-2, the J gene TRBJ2-5, with a possible D match to TRBD2 (5 bases). The V gene's germline CDR1 is SGHTA and CDR2 FQGNSA. The CDR3 spans 14 residues. Deletions cut 1 base from V and 4 bases from J, with 10 bases between. The chain's CDR3 is CASSLVFEGETQYF. DNA of the CDR3: TGTGCCAGCAGCTTAGTCTTTGAGGGAGAGACCCAGTACTTC.

The genes are TRBV5-1 and TRBJ1-2, with D possibly being TRBD1 (5 bases). CDR3 size: 15 residues. Germline V CDR1 and CDR2: SGHRS, YFSETQ. The V gene lost 0 bases and the J gene lost 6 bases, with 15 bases spanning the gap. CDR3 DNA sequence: TGCGCCAGCAGCTTGGACGGCAGGGAACTTGATGGCTACACCTTC. It codes for CASSLDGRELDGYTF.

The V call is TRBV4-2, the J call TRBJ2-2; 7 bases agree with TRBD2. V lost 2 bases, J lost 5 bases, and 8 bases stayed unmatched. In germline, CDR1 is LGHNA, CDR2 YNFKEQ. The CDR3 covers 16 residues. CDR3: CASSQNRGSGTGELFF. In DNA, the CDR3 is TGTGCCAGCAGCCAAAATCGCGGGAGCGGTACCGGGGAGCTGTTTTTT.

The rearrangement joins TRBV24-1 to TRBJ2-5, with 16 bases fitting TRBD2. This CDR3 contains 18 residues. Per germline, CDR1 KGHDR and CDR2 SFDVKD. The junction had 9 bases not matched to a gene; V was cut back by 4 bases and J by 5 bases. For the CDR3, the DNA is TGTGCCACCAGTGACCCAACGCCGGGACTAGCGGGAGGGGAGACCCAGTACTTC. The encoded protein is CATSDPTPGLAGGETQYF.

The V gene is TRBV5-1, the J gene TRBJ2-7, with 16 nucleotides matching TRBD2. The CDR3 extends over 16 amino acids. Trimming removed 4 bases from V and 5 bases from J; junction bases left unmatched: 6. Germline assignment: CDR1 SGHRS and CDR2 YFSETQ. CDR3 protein: CASSQGLAGGPDEQYF. The CDR3 nucleotides read TGCGCCAGCAGCCAGGGACTAGCGGGAGGGCCCGACGAGCAGTACTTC.